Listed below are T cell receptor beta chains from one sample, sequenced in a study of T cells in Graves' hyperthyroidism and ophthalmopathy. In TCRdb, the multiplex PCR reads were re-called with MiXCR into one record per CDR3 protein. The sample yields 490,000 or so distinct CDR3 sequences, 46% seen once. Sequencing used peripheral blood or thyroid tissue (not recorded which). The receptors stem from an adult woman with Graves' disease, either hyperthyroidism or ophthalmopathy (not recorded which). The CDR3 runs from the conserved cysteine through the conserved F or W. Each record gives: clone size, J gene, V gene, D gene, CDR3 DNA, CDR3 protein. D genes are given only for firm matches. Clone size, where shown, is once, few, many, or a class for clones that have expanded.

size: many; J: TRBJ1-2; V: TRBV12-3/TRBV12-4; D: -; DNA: TGTGCCAGCAGTTTCTCCCCCGGAGCTGGCTACACCTTC; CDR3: CASSFSPGAGYTF
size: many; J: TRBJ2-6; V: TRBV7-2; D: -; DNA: TGTGCCAGCAGCTTTATTGGGGCCAACGTCCTGACTTTC; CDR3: CASSFIGANVLTF
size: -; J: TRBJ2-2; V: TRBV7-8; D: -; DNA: TGTGCCAGCAGCTTCCGGGACTGGAACACCGGGGAGCTGTTTTTT; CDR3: CASSFRDWNTGELFF
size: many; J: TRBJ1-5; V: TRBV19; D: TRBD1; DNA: TGTGCCAGTAGTATCAGACAGGGGGATCATCAGCCCCAGCATTTT; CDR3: CASSIRQGDHQPQHF
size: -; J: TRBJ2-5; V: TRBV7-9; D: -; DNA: TGTGCCAGCAGCTTAAGGGGGGGGGACCAAGAGACCCAGTACTTC; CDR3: CASSLRGGDQETQYF
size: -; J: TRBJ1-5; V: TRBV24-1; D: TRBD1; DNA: TGTGCCACCAGGGAGAGGGACAGGGAGGAGCCCCAGCATTTT; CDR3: CATRERDREEPQHF
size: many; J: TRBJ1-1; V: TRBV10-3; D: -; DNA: TGTGCCATCAGTGAAGGACAGAACACTGAAGCTTTCTTT; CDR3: CAISEGQNTEAFF
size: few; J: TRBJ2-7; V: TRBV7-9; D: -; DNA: TGCGCCAGCAGCCAAGGAGGGGGACGGAGAAGGTACGAGCAGTACTTC; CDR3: CASSQGGGRRRYEQYF
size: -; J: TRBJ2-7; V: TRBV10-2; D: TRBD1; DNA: TGTGCCAGCAGGTCTCCGGGACAGAGCTCCTACGAGCAGTACTTC; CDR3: CASRSPGQSSYEQYF
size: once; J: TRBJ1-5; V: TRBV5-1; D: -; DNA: TGCGCCAGCAGCTCGCATAAGTCCCCCCAGGGGTCGAGCAATCAGCCCCAGCATTTT; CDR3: CASSSHKSPQGSSNQPQHF
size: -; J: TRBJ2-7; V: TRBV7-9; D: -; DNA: TGTGCCAGCCGAACCGCCTACGAGCGGTACTTC; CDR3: CASRTAYERYF
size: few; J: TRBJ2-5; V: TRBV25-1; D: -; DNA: TGTCCCCCACGGACGGAGGACTTAAGAGAGACCCAGTACTTC; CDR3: CPPRTEDLRETQYF
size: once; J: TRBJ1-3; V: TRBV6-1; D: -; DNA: TGTGCCAGCAGTAGTCCCCCGGGCATACCTGGAAACACCATATATTTT; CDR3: CASSSPPGIPGNTIYF
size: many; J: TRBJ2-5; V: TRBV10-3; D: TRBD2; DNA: TGTGCCATCAGTGGGACTAGCGGGAGAGGGCAAGAGACCCAGTACTTC; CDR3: CAISGTSGRGQETQYF
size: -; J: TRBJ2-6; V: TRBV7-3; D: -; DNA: TGTGCCAGCAGCTTGGGGGCCTGGGGGGCCAACGTCCTGACTTTC; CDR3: CASSLGAWGANVLTF
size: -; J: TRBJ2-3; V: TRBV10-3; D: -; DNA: TGTGCCACAGGGGGGATTGCAGATACGCAGTATTTT; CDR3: CATGGIADTQYF
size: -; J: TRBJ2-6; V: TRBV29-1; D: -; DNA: TGCAGCTTAGGACACTCTGGGGCCAACGTCCTGACTTTC; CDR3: CSLGHSGANVLTF
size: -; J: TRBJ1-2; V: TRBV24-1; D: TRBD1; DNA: TGTGCCACCAGTGATTCGACAGGGCACTCTGGAAACACCTTC; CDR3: CATSDSTGHSGNTF
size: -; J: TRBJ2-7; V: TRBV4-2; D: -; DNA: TGTGCCAGCAGCCGGACGGAAGGAAGCTCCTACGAGCAGTACTTC; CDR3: CASSRTEGSSYEQYF
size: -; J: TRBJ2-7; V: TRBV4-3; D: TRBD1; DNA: TGCGCCAGCAGCTTGGTTACAGGGGGCTCCCACGAGCAGTACTTC; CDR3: CASSLVTGGSHEQYF
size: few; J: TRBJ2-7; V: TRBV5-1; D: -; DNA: TGCGCCAGCAGCTTGGAGGGAACTAACGACGAGCAGTACTTC; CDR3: CASSLEGTNDEQYF
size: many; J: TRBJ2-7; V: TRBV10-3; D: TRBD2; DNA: TGTGCCATCAGATCCGGGACTAGCGGGAGCGAGCAGTACTTC; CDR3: CAIRSGTSGSEQYF
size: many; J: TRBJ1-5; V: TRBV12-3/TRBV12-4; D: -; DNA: TGTGCCAGCAGTTCTGCCAGCTCGGGGCCCCAGCATTTT; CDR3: CASSSASSGPQHF
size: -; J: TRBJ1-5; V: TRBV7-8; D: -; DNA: TGTGCCAGCAGCCGCAACAGGGAAAATGGTCAGCCCCAGCATTTT; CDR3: CASSRNRENGQPQHF
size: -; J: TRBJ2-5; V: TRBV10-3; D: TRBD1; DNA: TGTGCCATCAGTCACGGGGTAGGACAGGGTAAACGGGAGACCCAGTACTTC; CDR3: CAISHGVGQGKRETQYF
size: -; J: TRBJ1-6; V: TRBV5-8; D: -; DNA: TGTGCCAGCAGAATGGAGGGGGGGCCCGTCTCTTCACCCCTCCACTTT; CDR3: CASRMEGGPVSSPLHF
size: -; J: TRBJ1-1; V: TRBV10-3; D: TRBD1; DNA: TGTGCCGCACGGACAGGGTCTGACACTGAAGCTTTCTTT; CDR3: CAARTGSDTEAFF
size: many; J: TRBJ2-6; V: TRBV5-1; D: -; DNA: TGCGCCAGCAGCTTGGGAGGGTTCTCTGGGGCCAACGTCCTGACTTTC; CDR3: CASSLGGFSGANVLTF
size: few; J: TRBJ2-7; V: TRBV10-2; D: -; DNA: TGCGCCAGCAGTGAGGGAGGGGGCCAGCAGTACTTC; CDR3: CASSEGGGQQYF
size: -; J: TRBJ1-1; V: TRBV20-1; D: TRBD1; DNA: TGCAGTGCCGGGAGCAGGGGGCTGTCGGACACTGAAGCTTTCTTT; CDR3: CSAGSRGLSDTEAFF
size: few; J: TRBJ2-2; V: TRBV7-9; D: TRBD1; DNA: TGTGCCAGCAGCACCAGACAGGGAGGGGAGCTGTTTTTT; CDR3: CASSTRQGGELFF
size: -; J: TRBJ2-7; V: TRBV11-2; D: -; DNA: TGTGCCAGCAGCTTAGATCGCGGCGCCGGGCAGTACTTC; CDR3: CASSLDRGAGQYF
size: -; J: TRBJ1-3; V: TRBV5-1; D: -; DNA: TGTGCCAGCAGCTTGGGCAGGGCATTAAGGGGAAACACCATATATTTT; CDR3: CASSLGRALRGNTIYF
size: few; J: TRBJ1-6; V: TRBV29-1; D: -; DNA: TGCAGCGTTGTCACAGACCCCGGACCTGATTCACCCCTCCACTTT; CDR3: CSVVTDPGPDSPLHF
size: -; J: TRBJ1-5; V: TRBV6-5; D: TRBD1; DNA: TGTGCCAGCAGTTACTTATCAGGGGGCGGTCAGCCCCAGCATTTT; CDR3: CASSYLSGGGQPQHF
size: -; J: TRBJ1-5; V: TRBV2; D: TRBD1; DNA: TGTGCCAGCAGTGAAGGCAGGGGGCACTACGAGCATTTT; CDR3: CASSEGRGHYEHF
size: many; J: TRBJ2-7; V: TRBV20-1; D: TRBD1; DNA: TGCAGTGCTAGATCGGACAGGGACTACGAGCAGTACTTC; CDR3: CSARSDRDYEQYF
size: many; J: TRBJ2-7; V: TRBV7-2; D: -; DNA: TGTGCCAGCAGTTACGCGGGGACCGTCAACTACGAGCAGTACTTC; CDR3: CASSYAGTVNYEQYF
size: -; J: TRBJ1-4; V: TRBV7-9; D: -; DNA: TGTGCCAGCAGCTTCGGACAAGTAATGATCGAAAAACTGTTTTTT; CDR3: CASSFGQVMIEKLFF
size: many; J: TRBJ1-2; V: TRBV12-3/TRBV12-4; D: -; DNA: TGTGCCAGCGGCGTCAACTACTATGGCTACACCTTC; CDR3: CASGVNYYGYTF
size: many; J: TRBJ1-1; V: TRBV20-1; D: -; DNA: TGCAGTGCCAACAGGGACGGGAACACTGAAGCTTTCTTT; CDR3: CSANRDGNTEAFF
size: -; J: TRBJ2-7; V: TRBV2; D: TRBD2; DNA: TGTGCCAGCACGACTAGCGGGGGCCCCTACGAGCAGTACTTC; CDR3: CASTTSGGPYEQYF
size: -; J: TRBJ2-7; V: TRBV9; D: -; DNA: TGTGCCAGCAGCGCCGGGGACCGAGGAGTACACGAGCAGTACTTC; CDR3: CASSAGDRGVHEQYF
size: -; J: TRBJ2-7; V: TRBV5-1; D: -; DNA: TGCGCCAGCAGCCTAGCCAGGGGCCCCGAGCAGTACTTC; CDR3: CASSLARGPEQYF
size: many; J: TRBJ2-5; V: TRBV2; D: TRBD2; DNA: TGTGCCAGCAGTGTTGGAAGCGGGAGTCCCGAGACCCAGTACTTC; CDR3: CASSVGSGSPETQYF
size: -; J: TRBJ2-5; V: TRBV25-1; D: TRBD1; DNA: TGTGCCAGCAGTGGGCGGACAGGGGGCCGGGAGACCCAGTACTTC; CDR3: CASSGRTGGRETQYF
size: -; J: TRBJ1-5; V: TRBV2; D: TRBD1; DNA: TGTGCCAGCAGTTACAGGGGGGGGGTACATGCTTTGCAGCATTTT; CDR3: CASSYRGGVHALQHF
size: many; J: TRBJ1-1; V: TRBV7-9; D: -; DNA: TGTGCCAGCAGCTTAGCTGGCCACTCAGAGTGGGGCACTGAAGCTTTCTTT; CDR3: CASSLAGHSEWGTEAFF